In this sample, the clone carrying this TCR beta chain turned up once. No antigen is known for it. Produced via immunoSEQ multiplex PCR; TCRdb's table is partial and in-frame only. The sample holds 2 million to 2.5 million clones, less than 95% seen once. Trimming took 5 bases from V and 0 from J; bases not matched to a gene: 10. Germline CDR1 reads MNHEY; CDR2 reads SMNVEV (reference sequence). CDR3 length: 16 amino acids. The sample originates from a study of shared clonotypes between healthy human individuals. Findings and caveats of the study: Non-shared clonotypes had lower generation probabilities than those shared by all four donors.

The chain couples TRBV27 to TRBJ2-7; 7 nucleotides align to TRBD1. This sequence was found in a man younger than 30 in good health. Some clones in this sample may be carry-over from other donors' samples. Sequencing used naive CD4+ T cells from PBMCs. Subset denoted: CD45RA+ positively selected. In DNA form, the CDR3 reads TGTGCCAGCAGTCCATATCTGACAGGGAACTCCTACGAGCAGTACTTC. Protein: CASSPYLTGNSYEQYF.